The 2 T cell receptor beta chains below all came from one sample that was sequenced in a study of T cell clonotyping in hematopoietic cell transplantation. Profiled with immunoSEQ multiplex PCR; TCRdb holds only in-frame clones, not every one. The sample has approximately 8,000 clones, about 92% seen once. This specimen consisted of PBMCs, obtained 180 days after allogeneic stem cell transplant. The receptors here all came from a female patient aged 45-65 years who had an allogeneic stem cell transplant from an unrelated donor, so the T cells may come from the graft donor. Some clones in this sample may be carry-over from other donors' samples.

The V and J genes are TRBV5-1 and TRBJ1-4; 7 bases are a match to TRBD1. The CDR3 loop spans 15 amino acids. Trimming cost V 0 bases and J 7 bases; bases outside gene matches: 6. CDR1 SGHRS and CDR2 YFSETQ come from the germline V gene. The CDR3 is CASSLAGQGVEKLFF. The CDR3 DNA is TGCGCCAGCAGCTTGGCGGGGCAGGGGGTTGAAAAACTGTTTTTT.

This chain joins TRBV19 and TRBJ1-5, with 10 nucleotides matching TRBD1. The germline V gene encodes CDR1 LNHDA and CDR2 SQIVND (reference sequence). This CDR3 comprises 14 residues. Losses at the gene ends were 3 bases for V and 8 bases for J; bases not matched to a gene: 4. The CDR3 spells CASSMGQGWEPQHF. Here the CDR3 DNA reads TGTGCCAGTAGTATGGGACAGGGGTGGGAGCCCCAGCATTTT.